This T cell receptor (beta chain) was sequenced in a study of identical twins. The study's findings and limits: Out-of-frame beta sequences exhibited a weaker degree of excess twin sharing.

This clonotype occurred a few times. Its specificity is unknown. The CDR3 contains 15 residues. CDR1 and CDR2 from the germline V gene are KGHDR and SFDVKD. J gave up 5 bases and V 5 bases, and 4 bases lay outside the gene matches. Template switching added a universal primer site; cDNA carried unique molecular identifiers. TCRdb itself ran the 5' RACE reads through MiXCR, one entry per CDR3 protein. The repertoire holds about 1.7 million distinct CDR3 sequences, less than 35% seen once, with 0.27% in the top ten. The source material was cord blood. The TCR originated in a newborn girl in good health. The rearrangement joins TRBV24-1 to TRBJ2-3; TRBD1 matches 12 bases. For the CDR3, the DNA is TGTGCCACCAGTGCCGGGGACAGGGGGCGAGATACGCAGTATTTT. It yields the protein CATSAGDRGRDTQYF.